These 12 T cell receptor beta chains share one sample of origin, sequenced in a study of blood T cells in healthy people across ages. Next came a second PCR, run for roughly 7 to 12 cycles, which used a sample-barcoded 5' primer along with a J-beta primer mix. TCRdb reprocessed the 5' RACE reads via MiXCR and lists one record per CDR3 protein. Among over 1,500,000 distinct CDR3 sequences listed, 35% to 50% were seen once. The sample was blood. Receptor source: a human donor in good health.

The rearrangement uses TRBV27 and TRBJ2-3, with TRBD1 matching over 9 bases. Germline V gives CDR1 MNHEY, CDR2 SMNVEV (reference sequence). The CDR3 contains 16 residues. With V trimmed by 6 bases and J by 4 bases, 11 bases remained unmatched. The CDR3 sequence: CASRQGAGFGADTQYF. The CDR3 DNA reads as TGTGCCAGCAGACAGGGGGCGGGCTTCGGTGCAGATACGCAGTATTTT.

The rearrangement joins TRBV29-1 to TRBJ2-3, with 9 positions matching TRBD2. Per the germline V gene, CDR1 is SQVTM and CDR2 is ANQGSEA. The CDR3 loop spans 14 amino acids. The V and J ends lost 4 bases and 3 bases, in that order; junction bases with no gene match: 5. In DNA, the CDR3 is TGCAGCGTTGCTAGCGGGGACCTTACAGATACGCAGTATTTT. It encodes CSVASGDLTDTQYF.

The genes are TRBV6-1 and TRBJ2-3; tentatively, D is TRBD2 (7 bases). CDR3 length equals 14 residues. Germline values: CDR1 MNHNS, CDR2 SASEGT. V lost 11 bases and J lost 3, with 18 bases in between. Here the CDR3 reads CALGGAVETDTQYF. The CDR3 DNA sequence: TGTGCCTTGGGGGGGGCAGTGGAAACAGATACGCAGTATTTT.

This clonotype appeared a few times. This rearrangement joins TRBV29-1 to TRBJ1-1; D gene uncertain. With 4 bases removed from V and 0 bases from J, the gap between germline ends came to 6 bases. CDR3 length: 12 residues. The germline V gene has CDR1 SQVTM and CDR2 ANQGSEA. In DNA, the CDR3 is TGCAGCGTTGTGGCGGTGAACACTGAAGCTTTCTTT. Protein: CSVVAVNTEAFF.

The J gene is TRBJ2-2, the V gene TRBV9; 11 nucleotides match TRBD2. V was pared by 4 bases and J by 7 bases, with 3 bases of the junction left unmatched. Germline CDR1 SGDLS, CDR2 YYNGEE. The CDR3 consists of 14 residues. The CDR3 loop is CASSPSGGLGELFF. The CDR3 region has the DNA TGTGCCAGCAGCCCTAGCGGGGGGCTCGGGGAGCTGTTTTTT.

This clonotype was detected a few times. V gene TRBV4-3 combines with J gene TRBJ2-3; 9 positions match TRBD2. This CDR3 spans 16 amino acids. Losses at the gene ends were 2 bases for V and 3 bases for J; bases not matched to a gene: 6. Germline CDR1 and CDR2: LGHNA and YSLEER. The CDR3 region is CASSQSGSGGTDTQYF. DNA for the CDR3: TGCGCCAGCAGCCAATCGGGAAGCGGGGGGACAGATACGCAGTATTTT.

The chain recombines TRBV6-5 with TRBJ1-2, with unresolved D. V was trimmed by 7 bases and J by 0 bases, leaving 9 bases between them. CDR3 length equals 13 residues. From germline, CDR1 is MNHEY and CDR2 SVGAGI. The CDR3, as DNA: TGTGCCAGCACCACGGGAGCTAACTATGGCTACACCTTC. Translation gives CASTTGANYGYTF.

The chain is built from TRBV20-1 and TRBJ2-7, with TRBD1 as a possible D gene (7 bases). The end of the DNA fits TRBJ2-5 better, so the J call may be wrong. Germline lookup yields CDR1 DFQATT and CDR2 SNEGSKA (reference sequence). The CDR3 runs 14 residues. CDR3: CSARRDSGLETQYF. The CDR3 nucleotides read TGCAGTGCTAGGCGGGACAGTGGATTAGAGACCCAGTACTTC.

Turning to this clonotype: A much more abundant neighbour one base away suggests this may be a read error. The rearrangement links TRBV7-3 to TRBJ2-6, with D tentatively TRBD1 (5 bases). This CDR3 comprises 16 residues. CDR1 and CDR2 (germline): SGHTA, FQGTGA. CDR3 amino acids: CASSLLGNSGADVLTF. The CDR3 coding sequence is TGTGCCAGCAGCTTATTGGGAAACTCTGGGGCCGACGTCCTGACTTTC.

This chain links TRBV29-1 with TRBJ1-2, with a possible D match to TRBD1 (6 bases). From germline, CDR1 is SQVTM and CDR2 ANQGSEA. The CDR3 is made up of 15 amino acids. V was shortened by 7 bases and J by 2 bases, with 20 bases between the two germline ends. The chain's CDR3 is CSAVPTGTMNYGYTF. CDR3 nucleotide sequence: TGCAGCGCAGTTCCTACAGGGACGATGAACTATGGCTACACCTTC.

This clonotype came up many times. The chain recombines TRBV10-3 with TRBJ2-1; D call uncertain. Germline V gives CDR1 ENHRY, CDR2 SYGVKD. Trimming shortened V by 6 bases and J by 0 bases, and 12 bases separated the two germline ends. The CDR3 length is 15 residues. Here the CDR3 reads CAISQETYSYNEQFF. CDR3 nucleotides: TGTGCCATCAGCCAGGAGACATACTCCTACAATGAGCAGTTCTTC.

This clonotype was detected a few times. The chain links TRBV6-1 to TRBJ2-7; the D gene is possibly TRBD2 (5 bases). The CDR3 runs 13 residues. Per germline, CDR1 MNHNS and CDR2 SASEGT. Trimming removed 10 bases at V and 9 bases at J, with 22 bases between. The CDR3, as DNA: TGTGCCACCCAAATATGGGAGACGGGCGGGCAGTACTTC. Its translation is CATQIWETGGQYF.